This TCR beta chain was sequenced in a study of blood T cell repertoires in COVID-19. In the study overall: The United States, Italy and Spain provided the acute and convalescent COVID-19 samples.

How the authors handled the data: Amplifying reference gene primers gave estimates of nucleated cell counts. The table came from immunoSEQ multiplex PCR; TCRdb's copy has only in-frame clones and leaves some out. The V and J calls and the clone size are those of that table, but D and trimming were determined from the DNA. The sample records 150,000 or so clones, 80% to 90% being singletons. Germline V gene data show CDR1 as LNHNV and CDR2 as YYDKDF (reference sequence). This CDR3 contains 16 residues. Unmatched junction bases numbered 18, after V lost 3 bases and J lost 13 bases. Sequencing used peripheral blood. V gene TRBV15 combines with J gene TRBJ1-1; 9 bases align to TRBD1. This receptor was obtained from a woman aged 45-65 years in a cohort sampled during active or convalescent COVID-19. The CDR3 loop is CATSRGDVLGQGFIFF. The CDR3 bases are TGTGCCACCAGCAGGGGTGACGTGCTGGGACAGGGTTTTATTTTCTTT.